This T cell receptor (beta chain) was retrieved from a study of blood T cell repertoires in COVID-19. CDR1 and CDR2 from the germline V gene are SGHDN and FVKESK. This CDR3 comprises 12 residues. V was pared by 4 bases and J by 4 bases, with 8 bases between. The repertoire was sequenced with immunoSEQ multiplex PCR; TCRdb's copy has only in-frame clones and lacks some. The sample contains roughly 69,000 clones, around 80% of which appear only once. About this clone: Distinct nucleotide sequences in the sample also encode this CDR3.

V usage is TRBV14 and J usage is TRBJ2-7; D is possibly TRBD1 (5 bases). The sample taken for sequencing was peripheral blood. This receptor was taken from a man aged 50 or older with COVID-19, enrolled during active disease. The CDR3 DNA sequence: TGTGCCAGCAGCCCCCAGGGTTACGAGCAGTACTTC. It is translated as CASSPQGYEQYF.